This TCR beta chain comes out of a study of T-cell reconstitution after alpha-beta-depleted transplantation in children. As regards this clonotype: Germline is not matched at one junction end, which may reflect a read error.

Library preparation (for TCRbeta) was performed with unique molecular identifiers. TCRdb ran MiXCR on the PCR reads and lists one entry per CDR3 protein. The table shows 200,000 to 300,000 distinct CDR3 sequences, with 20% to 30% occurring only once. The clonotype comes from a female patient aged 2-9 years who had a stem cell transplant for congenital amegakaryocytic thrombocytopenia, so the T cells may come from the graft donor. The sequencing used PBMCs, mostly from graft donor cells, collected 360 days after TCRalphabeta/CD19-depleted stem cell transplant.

In nucleotides, the CDR3 is TGCACCAGCAGCTTGGCCGGGACAGTCTACGAGCAGTACTTC. Amino acid sequence: CTSSLAGTVYEQYF. The chain uses TRBV5-1 and TRBJ2-7; 7 nucleotides match TRBD1. This CDR3 spans 14 amino acids. CDR1 is SGHRS and CDR2 is YFSETQ in the germline V gene.